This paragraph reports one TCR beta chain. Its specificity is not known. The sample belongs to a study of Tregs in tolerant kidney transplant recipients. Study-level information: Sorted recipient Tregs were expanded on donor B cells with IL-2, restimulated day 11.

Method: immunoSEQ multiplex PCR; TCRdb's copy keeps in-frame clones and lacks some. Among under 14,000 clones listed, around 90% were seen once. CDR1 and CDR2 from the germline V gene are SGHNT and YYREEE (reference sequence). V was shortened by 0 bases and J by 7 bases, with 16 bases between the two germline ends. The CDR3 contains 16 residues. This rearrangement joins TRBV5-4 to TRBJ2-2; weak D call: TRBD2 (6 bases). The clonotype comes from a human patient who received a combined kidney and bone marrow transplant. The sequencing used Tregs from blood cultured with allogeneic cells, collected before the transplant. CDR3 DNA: TGTGCCAGCAGCTTGGCGTGGGGGTCGGGGGACGGGGAGCTGTTTTTT. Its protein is CASSLAWGSGDGELFF.